These 20 T cell receptor beta chains were sequenced from one sample in a study of human T cells and chemical hapten exposure. Noted time point: patch test 1, 2 weeks after DPC sensitization. The treatment: therapeutic diphenylcyclopropenone sensitization with weekly scalp DPC. Each CDR3 protein is one row after TCRdb ran MiXCR on the RACE reads. The repertoire holds 300,000 to 350,000 distinct CDR3 sequences, with 5.5% to 8% as singletons. The specimen comprised whole blood, sampled in connection with sensitization to the hapten diphenylcyclopropenone (DPC). These receptors were obtained from a young woman with alopecia areata. Some clones in this sample may be carry-over from other donors' samples.

The table lists this clonotype with many counts. The rearrangement joins TRBV7-2 to TRBJ2-1; D remains ambiguous. The ends were cut back, 1 base at V and 5 bases at J, with 9 bases in the middle. The CDR3 length is 14 residues. The germline CDR1 and CDR2 sequences are SGHTA and FQGNSA. The CDR3 sequence: CASSLEGRNNEQFF. The CDR3 DNA reads TGTGCCAGCAGCTTAGAAGGCAGGAACAATGAGCAGTTCTTC.

This clonotype was picked up a small number of times. Here the CDR3 reads CASSFIQGEQPQHF. The CDR3 nucleotides are TGTGCCAGCAGTTTCATCCAGGGAGAACAGCCCCAGCATTTT. The chain combines TRBV28 with TRBJ1-5, with D perhaps matching TRBD1 (5 bases). Trimming shortened V by 3 bases and J by 7 bases, and 13 bases separated the two germline ends. Germline V lookup: CDR1 MDHEN, CDR2 SYDVKM. The CDR3 extends over 14 amino acids.

This clonotype appeared many times. J is TRBJ2-7 and V is TRBV5-6; 10 bases are a match to TRBD1. The CDR3 covers 15 residues. From germline, CDR1 is SGHDT and CDR2 YYEEEE. Trimming at V came to 1 base and at J to 7 bases, leaving 8 bases not matched to a gene. The CDR3 is CASSLTRDRGGEQYF. The CDR3, as DNA: TGTGCCAGCAGCTTGACCCGGGACAGGGGTGGGGAGCAGTACTTC.

Many counts were recorded for this clonotype. The chain carries TRBV29-1 and TRBJ2-1; TRBD2 agrees at 7 bases. The CDR3 loop spans 11 amino acids. Germline loops: CDR1 SQVTM, CDR2 ANQGSEA. Unmatched junction bases numbered 9, after V lost 6 bases and J lost 13 bases. The CDR3 sequence is CSVAGEGRQFF. For the CDR3, the DNA is TGCAGCGTGGCGGGGGAAGGAAGACAGTTCTTC.

This clonotype has more than one count but fewer than ten. V gene TRBV7-8 combines with J gene TRBJ1-3; 7 positions match TRBD1. V lost 6 bases, J lost 0 bases, and 11 bases stayed unmatched. Germline CDR1 and CDR2: SGHVS and FQNEAQ. The CDR3 runs 17 residues. CDR3 sequence (DNA): TGTGCCAGCAGTATGAGACCGGGACAGATCTCTGGAAACACCATATATTTT. Amino acids: CASSMRPGQISGNTIYF.

The chain recombines TRBV6-8 with TRBJ2-7; no definite D call. The CDR3 loop spans 14 amino acids. The germline gives CDR1 MNHGY, CDR2 SAAAGT. V dropped 6 bases and J dropped 2 bases, with 14 bases sitting between them. CDR3 in DNA: TGTGCCAGCAGCAGCACATGGGTTGCCTACGAGCAGTACTTC. It codes for CASSSTWVAYEQYF.

This clonotype was detected only a few times. The chain has TRBV2 and TRBJ2-5; D uncertain. Trimming shortened V by 4 bases and J by 5 bases, and 14 bases separated the two germline ends. The CDR3 totals 14 residues. The germline V gene has CDR1 SNHLY and CDR2 FYNNEI. CDR3: CASSVDQTPETQYF. The DNA of the CDR3 is TGTGCCAGCAGTGTCGACCAAACCCCGGAGACCCAGTACTTC.

This clonotype was seen a handful of times. This chain joins TRBV29-1 and TRBJ2-5, with D possibly TRBD2 on 6 matching bases. CDR1 is SQVTM, CDR2 ANQGSEA, per germline. The CDR3 sequence is 14 residues long. V was trimmed by 6 bases and J by 4 bases, leaving 18 bases between them. CDR3 region: CSVRGTPSGETQYF. The CDR3 nucleotides are TGCAGCGTGAGAGGGACTCCCTCGGGAGAGACCCAGTACTTC.

The rearrangement uses TRBV6-5 and TRBJ1-1; possibly TRBD1 for D (5 bases). The V gene's germline CDR1 is MNHEY and CDR2 SVGAGI. V lost 6 bases and J 5 bases, leaving 10 bases between the germline ends. The CDR3 runs 12 residues. CDR3: CASRGVRTEAFF. The CDR3 nucleotides are TGTGCCAGCAGGGGGGTGCGGACTGAAGCTTTCTTT.

This clonotype has more than one count but fewer than ten. V and J are TRBV5-1 and TRBJ1-2; D remains ambiguous. Germline CDR1 is SGHRS and CDR2 is YFSETQ. The ends were cut back, 6 bases at V and 4 bases at J, with 13 bases in the middle. The CDR3 extends over 13 amino acids. This chain's CDR3 is CASTPNNAYGYTF. CDR3 sequence (DNA): TGCGCCAGCACTCCCAACAACGCCTATGGCTACACCTTC.

The CDR3 nucleotides read TGTGCCATCAGTGAGCCGGGACAGGCCCGCGAACCCCTCCACTTT. Encoded protein: CAISEPGQAREPLHF. The gene calls are TRBV10-3 and TRBJ1-6, with 8 bases that match TRBD1. The trim removed 2 bases at V and 12 bases at J, leaving 9 bases unmatched. The CDR3 extends over 15 amino acids. CDR1 is ENHRY, CDR2 SYGVKD, per germline.

The V call is TRBV7-9, the J call TRBJ1-1; 9 bases match TRBD1. There are 14 residues in the CDR3. Germline trimming cut 3 bases from V and 3 bases from J; bases unmatched to any gene: 2. Germline CDR1 reads SEHNR; CDR2 reads FQNEAQ (reference sequence). The CDR3 loop reads CASSFTGGHTEAFF. CDR3 DNA: TGTGCCAGCAGCTTCACAGGGGGCCACACTGAAGCTTTCTTT.

Only a few counts were recorded for this clonotype. V gene TRBV20-1 combines with J gene TRBJ2-1, with D maybe TRBD1 (6 bases). Germline V gene sequence: CDR1 DFQATT, CDR2 SNEGSKA (reference sequence). The CDR3 spans 17 residues. V lost 0 bases and J 2 bases, leaving 17 bases between the germline ends. The CDR3 sequence: CSARDFKAGTPYNEQFF. The CDR3 DNA follows: TGCAGTGCTAGAGATTTTAAGGCAGGGACACCCTACAATGAGCAGTTCTTC.

V usage is TRBV15 and J usage is TRBJ2-7, with D possibly matching TRBD2 (6 bases). Germline CDR1 LNHNV, CDR2 YYDKDF (reference sequence). The germline V and J ends were trimmed by 0 bases and 9 bases, with 15 bases remaining between them. The CDR3 totals 14 residues. CDR3 bases: TGTGCCACCAGCAGAGATCACACACTAGCCATGCAGTACTTC. Encoded protein: CATSRDHTLAMQYF.

The genes are TRBV6-5 and TRBJ1-2; unclear D gene. Trimming left V 0 bases short and J 13 bases short, with 15 bases between. The CDR3 contains 13 residues. Germline CDR1 is MNHEY and CDR2 is SVGAGI. The DNA for the CDR3 is TGTGCCAGCAGTTACTCGATTACCCAACTTTCCACCTTC. This translates into CASSYSITQLSTF.

This clonotype was found a few times. This rearrangement joins TRBV7-9 to TRBJ2-1; D uncertain. This CDR3 has 12 residues. The V end lost 3 bases, the J end lost 10 bases, and 10 bases lay between the germline ends. Germline lookup yields CDR1 SEHNR and CDR2 FQNEAQ (reference sequence). The CDR3 bases are TGTGCCAGCAGCTTCCTTTTCCGGGAGCAGTTCTTC. Translating it yields CASSFLFREQFF.

The CDR3 DNA sequence: TGCGCCAGCAGCCAAGTCCCGACAGGCAACGCCAAAAACATTCAGTACTTC. Protein sequence: CASSQVPTGNAKNIQYF. This sequence joins TRBV4-1 and TRBJ2-4; a weak D match, TRBD1 (6 bases). The V end lost 1 base, the J end lost 1 base, and 14 bases lay between the germline ends. Per germline, CDR1 MGHRA and CDR2 YSYEKL. This CDR3 is built from 17 residues.

This clonotype was seen only a few times. CDR3 nucleotide sequence: TGTGCCAGCAGCCTGCAGGTTCCTGAAGCTTTCTTT. Translated: CASSLQVPEAFF. This chain uses TRBV7-9 with TRBJ1-1, with no clear D. The CDR3 is 12 amino acids. The V gene's germline CDR1 is SEHNR and CDR2 FQNEAQ (reference sequence). Trimming took off 5 bases at V and 6 bases at J, with 10 bases between the two ends.

The chain joins TRBV25-1 to TRBJ2-3; 7 bases fit TRBD2. V trimming: 1 base; J trimming: 3 bases; junction bases outside the gene matches: 4. Germline V gene data show CDR1 as MGHDK and CDR2 as SYGVNS. This CDR3 is 15 amino acids long. The CDR3 nucleotides are TGTGCCAGCAGTGAATTGGGGGGGAGGACAGATACGCAGTATTTT. Its protein is CASSELGGRTDTQYF. The full variable domain, with the rest looked up from reference TRBV25-1 and TRBJ2-3, is EADIYQTPRYLVIGTGKKITLECSQTMGHDKMYWYQQDPGMELHLIHYSYGVNSTEKGDLSSESTVSRIRTEHFPLTLESARPSHTSQYLCASSELGGRTDTQYFGPGTRLTVL.

This clonotype occurred many times. This chain connects TRBV7-3 to TRBJ2-3; tentative D call: TRBD2 (6 bases). This CDR3 spans 14 amino acids. V shed 5 bases and J shed 3 bases, with 12 bases lying between them. From germline, CDR1 is SGHTA and CDR2 FQGTGA. The CDR3 region has the DNA TGTGCCAGCAGCGGTAACGGGGGAACAGATACGCAGTATTTT. Its translation: CASSGNGGTDTQYF. The full variable domain, completed using reference TRBV7-3 and TRBJ2-3, is GAGVSQTPSNKVTEKGKYVELRCDPISGHTALYWYRQSLGQGPEFLIYFQGTGAADDSGLPNDRFFAVRPEGSVSTLKIQRTERGDSAVYLCASSGNGGTDTQYFGPGTRLTVL.